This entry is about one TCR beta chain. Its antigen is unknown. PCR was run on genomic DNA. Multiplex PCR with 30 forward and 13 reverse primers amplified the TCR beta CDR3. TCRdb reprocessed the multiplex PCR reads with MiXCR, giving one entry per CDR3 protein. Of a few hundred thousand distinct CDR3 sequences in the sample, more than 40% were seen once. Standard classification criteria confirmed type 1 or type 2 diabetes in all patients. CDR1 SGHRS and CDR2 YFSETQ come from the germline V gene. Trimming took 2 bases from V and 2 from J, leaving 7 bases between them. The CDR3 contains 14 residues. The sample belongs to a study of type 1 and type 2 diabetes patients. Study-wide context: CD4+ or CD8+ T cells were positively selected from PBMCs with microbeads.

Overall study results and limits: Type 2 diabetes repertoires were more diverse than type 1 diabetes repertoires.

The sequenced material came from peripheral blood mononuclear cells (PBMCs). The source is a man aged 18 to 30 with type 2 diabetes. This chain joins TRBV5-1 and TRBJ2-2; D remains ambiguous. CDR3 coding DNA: TGCGCCAGCAGCTTAAAGGGTAACACCGGGGAGCTGTTTTTT. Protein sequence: CASSLKGNTGELFF.